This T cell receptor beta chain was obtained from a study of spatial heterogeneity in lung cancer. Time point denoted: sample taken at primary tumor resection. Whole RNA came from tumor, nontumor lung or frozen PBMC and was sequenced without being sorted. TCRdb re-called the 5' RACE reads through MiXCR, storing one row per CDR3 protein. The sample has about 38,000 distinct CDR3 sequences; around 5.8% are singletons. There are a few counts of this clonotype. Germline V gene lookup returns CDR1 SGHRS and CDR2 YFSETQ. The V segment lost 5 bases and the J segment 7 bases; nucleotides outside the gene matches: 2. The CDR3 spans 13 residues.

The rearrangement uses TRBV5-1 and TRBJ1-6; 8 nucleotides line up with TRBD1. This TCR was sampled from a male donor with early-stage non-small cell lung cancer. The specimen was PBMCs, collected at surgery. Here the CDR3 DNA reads TGCGCCAGCAGAGGACAGGGCAATTCACCCCTCCACTTT. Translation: CASRGQGNSPLHF.